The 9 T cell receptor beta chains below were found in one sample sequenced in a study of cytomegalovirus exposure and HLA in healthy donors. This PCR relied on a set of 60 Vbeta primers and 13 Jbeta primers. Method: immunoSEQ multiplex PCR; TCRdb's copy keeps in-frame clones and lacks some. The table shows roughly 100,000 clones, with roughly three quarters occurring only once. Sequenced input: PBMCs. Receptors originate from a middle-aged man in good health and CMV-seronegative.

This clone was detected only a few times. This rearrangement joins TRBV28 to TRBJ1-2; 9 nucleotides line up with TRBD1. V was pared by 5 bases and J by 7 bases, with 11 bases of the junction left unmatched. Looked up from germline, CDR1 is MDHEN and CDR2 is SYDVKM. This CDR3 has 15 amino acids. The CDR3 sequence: CASSPLTGGRSGYTF. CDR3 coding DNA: TGTGCCAGCAGTCCCCTGACAGGGGGAAGGAGTGGCTACACCTTC.

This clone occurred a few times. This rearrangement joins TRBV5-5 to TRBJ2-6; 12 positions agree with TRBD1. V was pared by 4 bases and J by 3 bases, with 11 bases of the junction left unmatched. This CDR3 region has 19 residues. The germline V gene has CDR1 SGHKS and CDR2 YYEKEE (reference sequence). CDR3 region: CASSPYGGQGARGANVLTF. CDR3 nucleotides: TGTGCCAGCAGCCCCTATGGGGGACAGGGGGCCCGTGGGGCCAACGTCCTGACTTTC.

CDR3 in amino acids: CASSSRPTSGANTGELFF. Written as DNA, the CDR3 is TGTGCCAGCAGCTCCCGACCGACTAGCGGCGCGAACACCGGGGAGCTGTTTTTT. The chain is built from TRBV7-9 and TRBJ2-2; 9 nucleotides agree with TRBD2. V lost 4 bases, J lost 0 bases, and 9 bases stayed unmatched. The germline V gene has CDR1 SEHNR and CDR2 FQNEAQ (reference sequence). CDR3 length: 18 amino acids.

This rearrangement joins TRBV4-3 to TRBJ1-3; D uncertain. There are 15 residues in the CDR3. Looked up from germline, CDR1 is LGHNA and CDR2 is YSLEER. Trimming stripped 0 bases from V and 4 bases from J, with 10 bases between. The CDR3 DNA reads TGCGCCAGCAGCCAAGATCACCGGTTCGGAAACACCATATATTTT. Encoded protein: CASSQDHRFGNTIYF.

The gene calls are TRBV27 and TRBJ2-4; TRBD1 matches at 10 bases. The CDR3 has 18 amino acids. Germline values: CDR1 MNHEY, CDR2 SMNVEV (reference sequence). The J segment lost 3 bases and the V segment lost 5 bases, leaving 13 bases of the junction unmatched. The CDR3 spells CASSTPGTGVFGKNIQYF. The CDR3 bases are TGTGCCAGCAGTACGCCCGGGACAGGGGTCTTTGGCAAAAACATTCAGTACTTC.

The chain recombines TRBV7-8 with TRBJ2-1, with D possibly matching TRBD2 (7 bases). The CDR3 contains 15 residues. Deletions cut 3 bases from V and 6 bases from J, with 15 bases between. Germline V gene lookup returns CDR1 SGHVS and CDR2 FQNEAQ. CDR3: CASSFLRGAINEQFF. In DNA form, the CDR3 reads TGTGCCAGCAGCTTTCTCCGGGGGGCGATCAATGAGCAGTTCTTC.

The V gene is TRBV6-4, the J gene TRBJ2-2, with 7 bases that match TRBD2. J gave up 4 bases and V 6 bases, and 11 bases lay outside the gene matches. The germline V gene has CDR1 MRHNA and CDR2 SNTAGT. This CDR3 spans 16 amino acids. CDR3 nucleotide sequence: TGTGCCAGCAGCCCGGAGGGAGGGCCGGGCACCGGGGAGCTGTTTTTT. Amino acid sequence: CASSPEGGPGTGELFF.

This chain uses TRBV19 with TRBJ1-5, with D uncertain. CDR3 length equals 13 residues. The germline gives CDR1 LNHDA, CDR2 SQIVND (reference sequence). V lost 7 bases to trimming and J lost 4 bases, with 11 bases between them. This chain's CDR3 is CASTTGINQPQHF. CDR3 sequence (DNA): TGTGCCAGTACCACGGGTATAAATCAGCCCCAGCATTTT.

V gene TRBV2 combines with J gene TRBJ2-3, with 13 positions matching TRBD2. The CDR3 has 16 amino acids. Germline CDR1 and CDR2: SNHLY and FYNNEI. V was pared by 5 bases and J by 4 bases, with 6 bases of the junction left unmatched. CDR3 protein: CASSPGTSGMADTQYF. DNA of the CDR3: TGTGCCAGCAGTCCCGGGACTAGCGGGATGGCAGATACGCAGTATTTT.